The 14 T cell receptor beta chains given below trace back to one sample, sequenced in a study of vaccination and CD4 T cells after COVID-19. These receptors lack a known antigen. The treatment is: 10-day PBMC culture with coronavirus spike peptide pools or control peptides (ViraFEST assay). CD4+ T lymphocytes from the unexposed donor were collected before the COVID-19 pandemic (2011-2018). Cultured CD4+ T cell DNA underwent sequencing with the Oncomine TCR Beta short-read assay. TCRdb re-derived calls from the PCR reads in MiXCR, one entry per CDR3 protein. Altogether some 7,400 distinct CDR3 sequences are present, around two fifths being singletons, with the ten largest covering approximately 16%. Sequenced material: CD4+ T cells from blood, cultured in vitro. These receptors came from a human donor in good health.

This chain joins TRBV15 and TRBJ1-6; D may be TRBD1 (5 bases). The CDR3 has 15 residues. Germline assignment: CDR1 LNHNV and CDR2 YYDKDF (reference sequence). With 5 bases removed from V and 5 bases from J, the gap between germline ends came to 13 bases. In DNA form, the CDR3 reads TGTGCCACCAGCCCTCTCGACAGAGATAATTCACCCCTCCACTTT. As protein: CATSPLDRDNSPLHF.

This clonotype occurred a few times. The V call is TRBV12-3 or TRBV12-4, the J call TRBJ1-2, with 8 bases matching TRBD1. The CDR3 sequence is 14 residues long. V lost 0 bases to trimming and J lost 8 bases; unmatched junction nucleotides: 5. DNA for the CDR3: TGTGCCAGCAGTTTAGCCCAGGGGGCGAGGGGCTACACCTTC. Translated: CASSLAQGARGYTF.

As concerns this clonotype: A read error may produce the germline difference seen at one junction end. This chain connects TRBV6-2 or TRBV6-3 to TRBJ1-2, with D maybe TRBD1 (5 bases). The length of the CDR3 is 13 residues. Germline assignment: CDR1 MNHEY and CDR2 SVGEGT. The CDR3: CAGAETSNHGYTF. CDR3 DNA sequence: TGTGCCGGGGCAGAAACTTCTAACCATGGCTACACCTTC.

The chain employs TRBV9 and TRBJ1-6; D remains ambiguous. The CDR3 sequence is 14 residues long. With 4 bases removed from V and 3 bases from J, the gap between germline ends came to 8 bases. Per the germline V gene, CDR1 is SGDLS and CDR2 is YYNGEE. The CDR3 loop reads CASSSLHYNSPLHF. As DNA, the CDR3 is TGTGCCAGCAGCTCCCTCCACTATAATTCACCCCTCCACTTT.

The V gene is TRBV6-5, the J gene TRBJ2-5, with TRBD2 as a possible D gene (5 bases). Germline CDR1 MNHEY, CDR2 SVGAGI. The CDR3 consists of 14 residues. Trimming pared 3 bases from V and 1 base from J, leaving 9 bases between. The CDR3 spells CASSYSGIQETQYF. The CDR3, as DNA: TGTGCCAGCAGTTATTCCGGGATCCAAGAGACCCAGTACTTC.

The chain is built from TRBV10-3 and TRBJ1-5, with 8 bases identical to TRBD1. Trimming cost V 4 bases and J 2 bases; bases outside gene matches: 7. Germline V gives CDR1 ENHRY, CDR2 SYGVKD. The CDR3 has 16 amino acids. The CDR3 sequence is CAISAAGQVGNQPQHF. CDR3 nucleotides: TGTGCCATCAGTGCGGCGGGACAGGTGGGCAATCAGCCCCAGCATTTT.

This chain connects TRBV27 to TRBJ2-6; D remains ambiguous. The germline CDR1 and CDR2 sequences are MNHEY and SMNVEV (reference sequence). This CDR3 spans 12 amino acids. V shed 6 bases and J shed 0 bases, with 0 bases lying between them. The CDR3 nucleotides are TGTGCCAGCAGCTCTGGGGCCAACGTCCTGACTTTC. It codes for CASSSGANVLTF.

The chain couples TRBV24-1 to TRBJ2-3; D is unclear. Germline V gene lookup returns CDR1 KGHDR and CDR2 SFDVKD. The CDR3 length is 14 residues. V lost 6 bases and J 6 bases, leaving 15 bases between the germline ends. CDR3 loop: CATSSTDIPDTQYF. The DNA of the CDR3 is TGTGCCACCAGTTCGACCGACATTCCCGATACGCAGTATTTT.

This chain joins TRBV7-9 and TRBJ2-6; D unclear. Germline CDR1 SEHNR, CDR2 FQNEAQ (reference sequence). With 0 bases removed from V and 4 bases from J, the gap between germline ends came to 7 bases. This CDR3 spans 15 amino acids. The CDR3 protein is CASSLAGVGANVLTF. Here the CDR3 DNA reads TGTGCCAGCAGCTTAGCTGGGGTAGGGGCCAACGTCCTGACTTTC.

CDR3 loop: CASRPGLAPGELFF. DNA for the CDR3: TGTGCCAGCAGACCGGGACTAGCGCCGGGGGAGCTGTTTTTT. The J gene is TRBJ2-2, the V gene TRBV12-3 or TRBV12-4; 10 bases are a match to TRBD2. The CDR3 has 14 residues. V shed 6 bases, J shed 8 bases, and the junction held 6 bases outside the gene matches.

The count of this clonotype is one. The genes are TRBV2 and TRBJ2-5, with 13 positions matching TRBD2. J gave up 3 bases and V 9 bases, and 16 bases lay outside the gene matches. Germline CDR1 SNHLY, CDR2 FYNNEI. This CDR3 region has 18 residues. CDR3 nucleotides: TGTGCCAGAAGGAACGGACTAGCGGGAGAGATAGGCAAAGAGACCCAGTACTTC. Its translation: CARRNGLAGEIGKETQYF.

The rearrangement joins TRBV15 to TRBJ2-2; D possibly corresponds to TRBD2 (5 bases). V lost 4 bases to trimming and J lost 2 bases, with 8 bases between them. Germline CDR1 LNHNV, CDR2 YYDKDF (reference sequence). The CDR3 spans 14 residues. DNA of the CDR3: TGTGCCACCAGCAACGGGGTCAACACCGGGGAGCTGTTTTTT. It specifies CATSNGVNTGELFF.

The chain combines TRBV4-1 with TRBJ1-6; unclear D gene. The CDR3 has 20 residues. From germline, CDR1 is MGHRA and CDR2 YSYEKL. Trimming shortened V by 0 bases and J by 2 bases, and 20 bases separated the two germline ends. In DNA form, the CDR3 reads TGCGCCAGCAGCCAAGATCCAGGATTTATGGCTACTACCTATAATTCACCCCTCCACTTT. Its translation is CASSQDPGFMATTYNSPLHF.

There are a few counts of this clonotype. The chain employs TRBV6-1 and TRBJ2-2; D possibly corresponds to TRBD2 (5 bases). V lost 5 bases to trimming and J lost 6 bases, with 10 bases between them. Germline V gene lookup returns CDR1 MNHNS and CDR2 SASEGT. The CDR3 has 13 residues. The CDR3 nucleotides are TGTGCCAGCAGTCCTAGCTACGCCGGGGAGCTGTTTTTT. Residues: CASSPSYAGELFF.